Sequencing of this T cell receptor beta chain was carried out in a study of CD8 T cells in ankylosing spondylitis. Study results and limitations: It appeared that ankylosing spondylitis blood was characterized by a TCR beta motif of seven or eight highly homologous variants. Disease-linked clones were CD8+ and relatively rare in peripheral blood. Clones tied to disease were said to be significantly enriched in matched ankylosing spondylitis synovial fluid. A number of the motif variants had already been described in reactive arthritis synovial fluid and blood.

This clonotype showed up just a few times. Its specificity is unknown. The CDR3 is made up of 13 amino acids. Germline-derived CDR1 and CDR2 are SQVTM and ANQGSEA. Trimming removed 5 bases from V and 5 bases from J, with 15 bases in between. Researchers built TCR beta libraries using quantitative 5'-RACE with molecular barcodes. From the 5' RACE reads, TCRdb called clonotypes with MiXCR, one entry per CDR3 protein. The repertoire includes about 540,000 distinct CDR3 sequences, more than 9.5% of them detected once, and nearly 7% sits in the top ten. Sequenced sample: blood, either unsorted or a sorted T cell fraction (not recorded which). This receptor was obtained from a male donor with ankylosing spondylitis. The chain couples TRBV29-1 to TRBJ2-5; D possibly uses TRBD1 or TRBD2 (6 bases each). Written as DNA, the CDR3 is TGCAGCGTTTACGGAGGGGGGCGGGAGACCCAGTACTTC. Protein: CSVYGGGRETQYF.